The following is a TCR beta chain sequence with its context. It has no known antigen specificity. Base qualities are not provided; no much larger clone lies one nucleotide away. The sample comes from a study of a mutant IDH1 vaccine in newly diagnosed glioma (dated by TCRdb to the early 2020s). Describing the broader study: Vaccination was initiated 4-6 weeks after radiotherapy alone, or concurrently with temozolomide cycles in the chemotherapy-containing groups. Longitudinal TCRB deep sequencing was performed for around 23 treated patients wherever samples were available for exploratory analyses. The week-35 safety follow-up was designated visit V12, and the week-47 end of study was designated visit V13. Peripheral blood was drawn at six visits: V03 (baseline), V05, V07, V10, V12 and V13. Prior to enrollment, standard therapy consisting of radiotherapy alone, temozolomide alone, or radiochemotherapy with temozolomide had been administered to patients, with the combination being received by most patients. Of the approximately 30 treated patients, around 62% were male and roughly 40% were female, and a mean age of 40.4 years was recorded. What the work shows at the level of the full study, not this receptor alone: Immune responses induced by the vaccine were seen in approximately 92% of patients across multiple MHC alleles. The authors noted that analyses of patient blood samples could not be reproduced because of sample limitations. No apparent relationship was observed between pseudoprogression and alterations in the top peripheral T cell clonotypes detected by TCRB sequencing. Selection of PBMC samples for TCRB deep sequencing was based on availability.

Measured from the cysteine to the phenylalanine, the CDR3 is 14 residues long. Of the read, only the CDR3 DNA is kept; its 42 bases are in frame from base 1. The germline V and J ends show losses of 4 bases and 5 bases respectively, and no gene match explains 7 bases of the junction. CDR1 and CDR2 were assigned from the germline V gene as SGDLS and YYNGEE. Receptors were amplified or captured by the immunoSEQ multiplex PCR assay. The hsTCRB Kit was used according to the manufacturer's protocol to amplify rearranged TCR beta chain sequences. An Illumina MiSeq was used to sequence the TCRB libraries. As for the original processing: Demultiplexing, trimming and gene mapping were performed with the kit vendor's proprietary platform. TCRdb's version of the immuneACCESS table is confined to in-frame rearrangements and falls short of the full clone set. An unresolved V gene accounts for under half of the shortfall where checked; the remainder is of unknown origin. The DNA gave D and trimming, while V, J and clone size come from that table. The sample yields about 52,000 clones; about 80% were counted once. The top ten clones comprise over 4.5% of the sample.

Per the publication, the time point label means: week 47, end of study. Every vaccine dose consisted of 300 ug of a 20-mer mutant IDH1 peptide in Montanide, administered subcutaneously together with topical imiquimod. Patients were given eight vaccinations, in weeks 1, 3, 5, 7, 11, 15, 19 and 23, which matched visits V03 through V10. The donors had newly diagnosed IDH1-mutant astrocytomas of WHO grade 3 or 4 that showed loss of nuclear ATRX. The samples were drawn from NOA16, a multicentre, single-arm, open-label phase I trial in Germany that tested a mutant IDH1 peptide vaccine in humans for the first time. Genomic DNA for TCRB sequencing was extracted from EDTA blood using the DNeasy Blood and Tissue Kit.

The sequences come from PBMCs, collected from a glioma patient whose treatment included an IDH1 peptide vaccine. This clonotype originated in a woman between 40 and 50 years old with glioma. Some clones in this sample may be carry-over from other donors' samples. The rearranged chain carries TRBV9 and TRBJ1-2, with TRBD1 matching 8 junction bases. The DNA sequence reads TGTGCCAGCAGCAAACCAGGGGGCGGGTATGGCTACACCTTC. Its protein reads: CASSKPGGGYGYTF.